One sample yielded the 32 T cell receptor beta chains listed below, sequenced in a study of T cell repertoires in cytomegalovirus infection. One entry per CDR3 protein results from TCRdb running MiXCR on the reads. The table has 570,000 or so distinct CDR3 sequences, just under 40% seen once; the top ten hold over 45%. These receptors have no known antigen. Here the sequenced sample was cultured PBMCs, taken from culture after CMV antigen stimulation. All receptors derive from a human donor in good health (CMV status not recorded). Some clones in this sample may be carry-over from other donors' samples.

This clonotype appeared once. The J gene is TRBJ2-1, the V gene TRBV29-1; TRBD2 matches at 11 bases. CDR1 is SQVTM, CDR2 ANQGSEA, per germline. The CDR3 covers 15 residues. Trimming removed 4 bases from V and 4 bases from J; junction bases left unmatched: 6. CDR3 nucleotide sequence: TGCAGCGTTGCGGGGACTAGCGGTAATTACAATGAGCAGTTCTTC. Translating it yields CSVAGTSGNYNEQFF.

J is TRBJ1-2 and V is TRBV19; 10 bases align to TRBD1. This CDR3 region has 15 residues. Per germline, CDR1 LNHDA and CDR2 SQIVND (reference sequence). The junction had 6 bases not matched to a gene; V was cut back by 3 bases and J by 5 bases. The CDR3 protein is CASSIQGQGLYGYTF. The CDR3 DNA reads as TGTGCCAGTAGTATCCAGGGACAGGGGCTGTATGGCTACACCTTC.

This clonotype was counted between two and nine times. The CDR3, as DNA: TGTGCCAGCAGCCCCGAGTTAATGGCAGGCCAGCATTTT. Protein product: CASSPELMAGQHF. V gene TRBV7-2 combines with J gene TRBJ1-5; no clear D gene. CDR1 SGHTA and CDR2 FQGNSA come from the germline V gene. The CDR3 sequence is 13 residues long. Trimming stripped 5 bases from V and 12 bases from J, with 17 bases between.

This clonotype showed up many times. The gene calls are TRBV7-2 and TRBJ2-2; 9 positions agree with TRBD2. There are 16 residues in the CDR3. Germline trimming cut 1 base from V and 6 bases from J; bases unmatched to any gene: 6. CDR1 SGHTA and CDR2 FQGNSA come from the germline V gene. CDR3 nucleotide sequence: TGTGCCAGCAGCTTAGTCGGGACTAGCTTCGCCGGGGAGCTGTTTTTT. It encodes CASSLVGTSFAGELFF.

This sequence joins TRBV20-1 and TRBJ1-2; D not resolved. The V end lost 5 bases, the J end lost 0 bases, and 7 bases lay between the germline ends. The CDR3 has 12 residues. Germline CDR1 DFQATT, CDR2 SNEGSKA (reference sequence). CDR3 residues: CSAAQTNYGYTF. The CDR3 bases are TGCAGTGCTGCACAGACTAACTATGGCTACACCTTC.

Here the CDR3 DNA reads TGTGCCAGCAGTACCGGGACGCCAGAGACCCAGTACTTC. Its protein product is CASSTGTPETQYF. The chain uses TRBV7-8 and TRBJ2-5; either TRBD1 or TRBD2 may supply D (5 bases each). CDR3 length equals 13 residues. Germline V gene data show CDR1 as SGHVS and CDR2 as FQNEAQ. The V end was cut by 6 bases, the J end by 4 bases, with 12 bases between.

The V call is TRBV10-3, the J call TRBJ2-4, with D maybe TRBD1 (6 bases). Trimming shortened V by 5 bases and J by 9 bases, and 14 bases separated the two germline ends. CDR3 size: 13 residues. The germline CDR1 and CDR2 sequences are ENHRY and SYGVKD. The chain's CDR3 is CAISWGTGSIQYF. In DNA, the CDR3 is TGTGCCATCAGTTGGGGCACAGGGAGCATTCAGTACTTC.

This clonotype was observed a handful of times. The J gene is TRBJ1-2, the V gene TRBV4-1; a weak D match, TRBD1 (5 bases). The CDR3 has 14 amino acids. Germline loops: CDR1 MGHRA, CDR2 YSYEKL. With 3 bases removed from V and 4 bases from J, the gap between germline ends came to 12 bases. The CDR3 coding sequence is TGCGCCAGCAGCCATCCCCGACAGACCTATGGCTACACCTTC. This translates into CASSHPRQTYGYTF.

This clonotype was detected only a few times. The chain employs TRBV4-1 and TRBJ2-2; possibly TRBD2 for D (6 bases). The CDR3 has 15 amino acids. V was shortened by 1 base and J by 4 bases, with 10 bases between the two germline ends. Germline CDR1 MGHRA, CDR2 YSYEKL. The CDR3 loop reads CASSQVGGFTGELFF. The CDR3 DNA reads as TGCGCCAGCAGCCAAGTTGGGGGGTTCACCGGGGAGCTGTTTTTT.

This clonotype turned up a few times. The chain has TRBV7-2 and TRBJ2-6, with 12 bases identical to TRBD2. This CDR3 is 17 amino acids long. Germline lookup yields CDR1 SGHTA and CDR2 FQGNSA. V was pared by 5 bases and J by 0 bases, with 2 bases of the junction left unmatched. The CDR3 protein is CASSLGLAGSGANVLTF. CDR3 sequence (DNA): TGTGCCAGCAGCCTGGGACTAGCGGGCTCTGGGGCCAACGTCCTGACTTTC.

The gene calls are TRBV2 and TRBJ2-5; tentatively, D is TRBD1 (7 bases). Between the trimmed V and J ends, which lost 3 bases and 3 bases, there was a span of 8 bases. The CDR3 covers 13 residues. Germline loops: CDR1 SNHLY, CDR2 FYNNEI. As DNA, the CDR3 is TGTGCCAGCAGTGACAGGGGGGAAGAGACCCAGTACTTC. The encoded protein is CASSDRGEETQYF.

The chain joins TRBV2 to TRBJ1-2; unclear D gene. V shed 6 bases and J shed 4 bases, with 6 bases lying between them. This CDR3 is built from 11 residues. Germline V lookup: CDR1 SNHLY, CDR2 FYNNEI. The CDR3 sequence is CASSYTYGYTF. DNA for the CDR3: TGTGCCAGCAGCTACACCTATGGCTACACCTTC. Supplemented by reference TRBV2 and TRBJ1-2, the full variable domain reads EPEVTQTPSHQVTQMGQEVILRCVPISNHLYFYWYRQILGQKVEFLVSFYNNEISEKSEIFDDQFSVERPDGSNFTLKIRSTKLEDSAMYFCASSYTYGYTFGSGTRLTVV.

With regard to this clonotype: Possible read error: a much larger clone is one base away. This likely comes from a read error, as the CDR3 has no conserved phenylalanine or tryptophan at its end. In DNA, the CDR3 is TGTGCCAGCAGCTTCCGCTGGACAACTGGAAACACCATATATTAT. Encoded protein: CASSFRWTTGNTIYY. V gene TRBV7-8 combines with J gene TRBJ1-3, with a weak D call TRBD1 (5 bases). The CDR3 extends over 15 amino acids. The V gene lost 3 bases and the J gene lost 2 bases, with 11 bases spanning the gap. Germline-derived CDR1 and CDR2 are SGHVS and FQNEAQ.

This clonotype was observed a handful of times. This chain links TRBV7-9 with TRBJ2-3, with D hard to call. V was cut by 3 bases and J by 4 bases, with 11 bases left in between. Germline V gives CDR1 SEHNR, CDR2 FQNEAQ (reference sequence). This CDR3 contains 14 residues. The CDR3 here is CASSFFRVSDTQYF. CDR3 sequence (DNA): TGTGCCAGCAGCTTCTTTAGGGTTTCAGATACGCAGTATTTT.

The genes are TRBV29-1 and TRBJ1-4; D is undetermined. The V gene lost 6 bases and the J gene lost 0 bases, with 11 bases spanning the gap. This CDR3 region has 14 residues. CDR1 SQVTM and CDR2 ANQGSEA come from the germline V gene. The CDR3, as DNA: TGCAGCGTATTAACCGGGACAACTAATGAAAAACTGTTTTTT. This encodes CSVLTGTTNEKLFF.

With regard to this clonotype: The junction shows a germline mismatch at one end, possibly a read error. The V call is TRBV6-2 or TRBV6-3, the J call TRBJ2-7; D gene unclear. Per germline, CDR1 MNHEY and CDR2 SVGEGT. CDR3 length: 14 residues. The CDR3 nucleotides are TGTGCCAGCAGCAACCGGGTCCCCTCCCACGAGCAGTACTTC. This codes for CASSNRVPSHEQYF.

The chain has TRBV7-6 and TRBJ2-3; TRBD1 might be the D (6 bases). The CDR3 length is 20 residues. CDR1 and CDR2 from the germline V gene are SGHVS and FNYEAQ. Trimming stripped 4 bases from V and 1 base from J, with 27 bases between. CDR3 nucleotides: TGTGCCAGCAGCTCCTTAGGGGGACCCTCCTCGTCTACGGGCACAGATACGCAGTATTTT. It yields the protein CASSSLGGPSSSTGTDTQYF. Full variable domain (missing parts from reference TRBV7-6 and TRBJ2-3): GAGVSQSPRYKVTKRGQDVALRCDPISGHVSLYWYRQALGQGPEFLTYFNYEAQQDKSGLPNDRFSAERPEGSISTLTIQRTEQRDSAMYRCASSSLGGPSSSTGTDTQYFGPGTRLTVL.

This clonotype turned up a few times. The chain has TRBV7-9 and TRBJ1-2; D is ambiguous. V lost 2 bases, J lost 8 bases, and 12 bases lay in between. The CDR3 sequence is 13 residues long. Germline CDR1 reads SEHNR; CDR2 reads FQNEAQ (reference sequence). CDR3 sequence reads: CASSLYPLGGYTF. The CDR3 DNA follows: TGTGCCAGCAGCTTATATCCCCTCGGGGGCTACACCTTC.

The chain is built from TRBV5-1 and TRBJ2-2, with D unclear. V dropped 5 bases and J dropped 2 bases, with 13 bases sitting between them. From germline, CDR1 is SGHRS and CDR2 YFSETQ. The CDR3 length is 15 residues. CDR3 in DNA: TGCGCCAGCAGGTTTTCGTGGGGTAACACCGGGGAGCTGTTTTTT. Protein product: CASRFSWGNTGELFF.

In this sample, this clonotype turned up a few times. This chain uses TRBV7-2 with TRBJ1-2, with D possibly matching TRBD1 (5 bases). Trimming removed 6 bases at V and 2 bases at J, with 13 bases between. Germline V gene data show CDR1 as SGHTA and CDR2 as FQGNSA. CDR3 length equals 14 residues. For the CDR3, the DNA is TGTGCCAGCAGACTAGGGTCAGGGAACTATGGCTACACCTTC. Its translation is CASRLGSGNYGYTF. Filled out from reference TRBV7-2 and TRBJ1-2, the complete variable domain reads GAGVSQSPSNKVTEKGKDVELRCDPISGHTALYWYRQSLGQGLEFLIYFQGNSAPDKSGLPSDRFSAERTGGSVSTLTIQRTQQEDSAVYLCASRLGSGNYGYTFGSGTRLTVV.

The rearrangement links TRBV4-1 to TRBJ1-5; no definite D call. From germline, CDR1 is MGHRA and CDR2 YSYEKL. Trimming left V 3 bases short and J 7 bases short, with 10 bases between. This CDR3 has 13 amino acids. The CDR3 DNA reads TGCGCCAGCAGCCAGTTCGCTTCCCAGCCCCAGCATTTT. Protein: CASSQFASQPQHF.

This chain links TRBV7-2 with TRBJ2-1; maybe TRBD2 (6 bases). Germline V gene data show CDR1 as SGHTA and CDR2 as FQGNSA. V lost 3 bases and J 10 bases, leaving 13 bases between the germline ends. CDR3 length: 13 residues. The CDR3 bases are TGTGCCAGCAGCTTCATGCGGGATAGGGAGCAGTTCTTC. It yields the protein CASSFMRDREQFF.

This clonotype was seen only once. The missing conserved phenylalanine or tryptophan at the end of this CDR3 makes a read error likely. The chain employs TRBV7-2 and TRBJ2-3; 8 nucleotides line up with TRBD2. V gave up 3 bases and J gave up 1 base; unmatched junction bases: 6. Germline lookup yields CDR1 SGHTA and CDR2 FQGNSA. CDR3 length: 16 residues. CDR3 sequence reads: CASSFSTLAGTDTQYS. The CDR3 nucleotides read TGTGCCAGCAGCTTCTCGACACTAGCGGGCACAGATACGCAGTATTCT.

This sequence joins TRBV7-2 and TRBJ1-1, with D uncertain. Germline CDR1 and CDR2: SGHTA and FQGNSA. This CDR3 contains 13 residues. V shed 3 bases and J shed 5 bases, with 10 bases lying between them. CDR3 sequence: CASSFRMGTEAFF. The CDR3, as DNA: TGTGCCAGCAGCTTTCGTATGGGGACTGAAGCTTTCTTT.

The chain carries TRBV4-2 and TRBJ2-2; possible D gene TRBD1, 5 bases. CDR1 and CDR2 (germline): LGHNA, YNFKEQ. The germline V and J ends were trimmed by 4 bases and 4 bases, with 13 bases remaining between them. The CDR3 has 15 residues. The CDR3 sequence is CASSPRRERTGELFF. CDR3 bases: TGTGCCAGCAGCCCCCGCAGGGAACGCACCGGGGAGCTGTTTTTT.

This clonotype has only a few counts. The chain joins TRBV6-6 to TRBJ2-7, with TRBD2 matching over 9 bases. CDR1 and CDR2 (germline): MNHNY, SVGAGI (reference sequence). The CDR3 sequence is 15 residues long. After removal of 5 bases from V and 0 bases from J, the junction contained 5 bases not matched to a gene. CDR3 in DNA: TGTGCCAGCAGTCCGACTAGCGGAAGCTCCTACGAGCAGTACTTC. As protein: CASSPTSGSSYEQYF.

This clonotype was detected a few times. CDR3 protein: CASSFLARGETQYF. The CDR3 DNA is TGCGCCAGCAGCTTCCTAGCGAGAGGGGAGACCCAGTACTTC. The gene calls are TRBV5-1 and TRBJ2-5; the D gene is possibly TRBD2 (6 bases). The CDR3 totals 14 residues. Germline V lookup: CDR1 SGHRS, CDR2 YFSETQ. The ends were cut back, 2 bases at V and 5 bases at J, with 13 bases in the middle.

The J gene is TRBJ1-5, the V gene TRBV4-1, with D hard to call. Per the germline V gene, CDR1 is MGHRA and CDR2 is YSYEKL. The CDR3 contains 14 residues. With 0 bases removed from V and 6 bases from J, the gap between germline ends came to 9 bases. The CDR3 reads CASSQEGSGQPQHF. DNA of the CDR3: TGCGCCAGCAGCCAAGAGGGATCAGGTCAGCCCCAGCATTTT.

The chain is built from TRBV7-8 and TRBJ1-2, with D perhaps TRBD1 (6 bases). CDR3 length: 14 residues. Trimming took 7 bases from V and 8 from J, leaving 20 bases between them. Germline V lookup: CDR1 SGHVS, CDR2 FQNEAQ. CDR3 amino acids: CASTINRDTVGYTF. The CDR3 bases are TGTGCCAGCACCATCAACAGGGACACCGTAGGCTACACCTTC.

This clonotype was counted between two and nine times. This rearrangement joins TRBV4-3 to TRBJ2-2; the match to TRBD2 covers 8 bases. Trimming cost V 1 base and J 4 bases; bases outside gene matches: 11. This CDR3 has 18 amino acids. Germline V gene sequence: CDR1 LGHNA, CDR2 YSLEER. The CDR3 DNA is TGCGCCAGCAGCCAAGGGGGATGGGGCGGGAGGAGCACCGGGGAGCTGTTTTTT. It encodes CASSQGGWGGRSTGELFF.

This clonotype was seen many times. This chain connects TRBV7-2 to TRBJ1-5; D not certain. Germline V gives CDR1 SGHTA, CDR2 FQGNSA. V lost 6 bases, J lost 5 bases, and 14 bases lay in between. The CDR3 is 14 residues long. The CDR3 coding sequence is TGTGCCAGCAGGCGTACCCCTGGGGATCAGCCCCAGCATTTT. Its protein product is CASRRTPGDQPQHF.

This clonotype came up a few times. The CDR3 coding sequence is TGTGCCAGCAGCTCACCAGCGACTCTGATAACCGGGGAGCTGTTTTTT. As protein: CASSSPATLITGELFF. The chain has TRBV7-2 and TRBJ2-2; no clear D gene. The V gene's germline CDR1 is SGHTA and CDR2 FQGNSA. There are 16 residues in the CDR3. The V gene lost 4 bases and the J gene lost 5 bases, with 17 bases spanning the gap.